This is a list of T cell receptor beta chains from one sample in a study of shared clonotypes between healthy human individuals. Sequencing was performed with immunoSEQ multiplex PCR; in TCRdb, only in-frame clones are kept and a portion is missing. The table shows some 530,000 clones, with over 70% occurring only once. Source material: PBMCs. The receptors come from a woman aged 40 to 50 in good health. Some clones in this sample may be carry-over from other donors' samples. Each CDR3 is given with its conserved first and last residue. A D gene is named only where the DNA matches it firmly. Where a row states a size, it is once, few, many or the class of an expanded clone; other rows omit it.

clone_size	v_call	j_call	d_call	cdr3_nt	cdr3_aa
few	TRBV10-3	TRBJ1-1	-	TGTGCCGTTTCAGGGATGAGGGACACTGAAGCTTTCTTT	CAVSGMRDTEAFF
few	TRBV7-2	TRBJ2-2	-	TGTGCCAGCAGCTACCGGACGGGGACCGGGGAGCTGTTTTTT	CASSYRTGTGELFF
few	TRBV29-1	TRBJ2-7	-	TGCAGCGTTGGGGTTGAAAACTCCTACGAGCAGTACTTC	CSVGVENSYEQYF
-	TRBV5-1	TRBJ2-7	-	TGCGCCAGCAGCTTGCGCGGCTCCTACGAGCAGTACTTC	CASSLRGSYEQYF
-	TRBV6-1	TRBJ1-4	-	TGTGCCAGCCGGAGGGCTTTTAATGAAAAACTGTTTTTT	CASRRAFNEKLFF
-	TRBV4-1	TRBJ1-3	-	TGCGCCAGCAGCCATGGGCGAAGCTTGGGGCGCGGGGGGGACACCATATATTTT	CASSHGRSLGRGGDTIYF
-	TRBV7-3	TRBJ2-5	-	TGTGCCAGCAGCCTCCGAGGCGGGGAACAAGAGACCCAGTACTTC	CASSLRGGEQETQYF
-	TRBV2	TRBJ2-6	-	TGTGCCAGCAGTACAAGTAGGGCCAACGTCCTGACTTTC	CASSTSRANVLTF
-	TRBV6-5	TRBJ2-7	TRBD1	TGTGCCAGCAGTTACCGGGACAGGGGTTCCTACGAGCAGTACTTC	CASSYRDRGSYEQYF
once	TRBV14	TRBJ1-2	-	TGTGCCAGCAGCCAAGAACGACGGTCGCGATGGGAGGGCTACACCTTC	CASSQERRSRWEGYTF
-	TRBV2	TRBJ1-5	TRBD1	TGTGCCAGTAGGGACAGTAATAATCAGCCCCAGCATTTT	CASRDSNNQPQHF
-	TRBV4-1	TRBJ1-4	TRBD1	TGCGCCAGCAGCGCACAGGGGCGCACTAATGAAAAACTGTTTTTT	CASSAQGRTNEKLFF
-	TRBV27	TRBJ1-1	-	TGTGCCAGCAGTTTTCCGGGAGGAACTGAAGCTTTCTTT	CASSFPGGTEAFF
-	TRBV19	TRBJ2-1	-	TGTGCCAGTAGTATGGGGGCGGGTGAGCAGTTCTTC	CASSMGAGEQFF
few	TRBV2	TRBJ1-2	-	TGTGCCAGCAGTGAAAGGGATGGCTACACCTTC	CASSERDGYTF
-	TRBV5-1	TRBJ1-1	-	TGCGCCAGCAGCTTGGTGCAGGCCGGTGGCACTGAAGCTTTCTTT	CASSLVQAGGTEAFF
-	TRBV27	TRBJ2-7	-	TGTGCCAGCAGTTTCCGCGGGACTGCAAACTACGAGCAGTACTTC	CASSFRGTANYEQYF
once	TRBV7-9	TRBJ2-7	-	TGTGCCAGCAGCTTAGGTGGTCCCGACGAGCAGTACTTC	CASSLGGPDEQYF
-	TRBV5-1	TRBJ2-7	TRBD2	TGCGCCAGCAGCTTGGGGACTAGCGGGACTCCCTCCGAGCAGTACTTC	CASSLGTSGTPSEQYF
-	TRBV27	TRBJ2-4	TRBD1	TGTGCCAGCAGTTTATCGGGCCAGGGGGCCATTCAGTACTTC	CASSLSGQGAIQYF
-	TRBV27	TRBJ2-1	-	TGTGCCAGCAGTCGCAGGGGCGGTGAGCAGTTCTTC	CASSRRGGEQFF
-	TRBV27	TRBJ2-5	-	TGTGCCAGCAGTTTATCGTCCGGGAGCGTAGGGCAGTACTTC	CASSLSSGSVGQYF
-	TRBV29-1	TRBJ1-2	-	TGCAGCGTCCAGGGAGACTATGGCTACACCTTC	CSVQGDYGYTF
-	TRBV20-1	TRBJ2-2	-	TGCAGTGCTAGGTTCAGGGAAGCGCTGTTTTTT	CSARFREALFF
few	TRBV28	TRBJ1-2	-	TGTGCCAGCTCTTCGGGGTCGAGATATGGCTACACCTTC	CASSSGSRYGYTF
-	TRBV5-4	TRBJ2-5	TRBD2	TGTGCCAGCAGCCCCACTCCACTAGCGGGGTGGGAGACCCAGTACTTC	CASSPTPLAGWETQYF
-	TRBV2	TRBJ2-7	TRBD2	TGTGCCAGCAGTGAAGCGGCGCGGGCTAGCGGGAGAGTTTATGGCTCCTACGAGCAGTACTTC	CASSEAARASGRVYGSYEQYF
few	TRBV19	TRBJ2-5	-	TGTGCCAGTAGTGTAAGGAGGGAAGGTGGAGAGACCCAGTACTTC	CASSVRREGGETQYF
few	TRBV5-5	TRBJ1-4	TRBD1	TGTGCCAGCAGCTCCCAGGGGGCAACTAATGAAAAACTGTTTTTT	CASSSQGATNEKLFF
few	TRBV7-3	TRBJ1-1	-	TGTGCCAGCAGCCCTCGGGGGAACACTGAAGCTTTCTTT	CASSPRGNTEAFF
once	TRBV5-4	TRBJ1-2	-	TGTGCCAGCAGCTCGGTTAACTATGGCTACACCTTC	CASSSVNYGYTF